The 30 T cell receptor beta chains given below trace back to one sample, sequenced in a study of blood T cell repertoires in COVID-19. TCRdb's copy holds only in-frame clones and misses some; the assay was immunoSEQ multiplex PCR. In the table there are about 59,000 clones, roughly 87% of which are singletons. Specimen: peripheral blood. The origin of the receptors is a man older than 75 in a cohort sampled during active COVID-19.

The chain combines TRBV18 with TRBJ2-1, with 9 bases aligning to TRBD1. CDR3 length: 15 amino acids. V dropped 6 bases and J dropped 2; count of bases not matched to a gene: 5. CDR1 and CDR2 from the germline V gene are KGHSH and LQKENI. The CDR3 sequence is CASSLDRGTYNEQFF. CDR3 bases: TGTGCCAGCTCCCTTGACAGGGGGACCTACAATGAGCAGTTCTTC.

The chain links TRBV3-1 (or the pseudogene TRBV3-2) to TRBJ2-7; unclear D gene. The CDR3 extends over 12 amino acids. V was cut by 1 base and J by 4 bases, with 5 bases left in between. The germline V gene has CDR1 LGHDT and CDR2 YNNKEL (reference sequence). The CDR3 reads CASSQAYYEQYF. The DNA for the CDR3 is TGTGCCAGCAGCCAAGCTTATTACGAGCAGTACTTC.

This clone has a single count. The chain uses TRBV27 and TRBJ2-1; 10 bases are shared with TRBD2. The CDR3 spans 14 residues. Unmatched junction bases numbered 9, after V lost 6 bases and J lost 10 bases. The germline V gene encodes CDR1 MNHEY and CDR2 SMNVEV (reference sequence). The CDR3 loop reads CASRPSGRNEEQFF. The CDR3 DNA sequence: TGTGCCAGCAGACCTAGCGGGAGAAACGAAGAGCAGTTCTTC.

The rearrangement joins TRBV6-6 to TRBJ1-1; TRBD1 matches 10 bases. V dropped 6 bases and J dropped 5; count of bases not matched to a gene: 6. CDR1 is MNHNY, CDR2 SVGAGI, per germline (reference sequence). This CDR3 contains 14 residues. The CDR3 bases are TGTGCCAGCAGGGCCGGGACAGGGGTTACTGAAGCTTTCTTT. Its protein product is CASRAGTGVTEAFF.

The V gene is TRBV7-9, the J gene TRBJ1-1, with TRBD1 identical over 8 bases. V lost 2 bases to trimming and J lost 3 bases; unmatched junction nucleotides: 5. Germline-derived CDR1 and CDR2 are SEHNR and FQNEAQ (reference sequence). CDR3 size: 15 residues. This CDR3 reads CASSLPDRVDTEAFF. CDR3 nucleotide sequence: TGTGCCAGCAGCTTACCGGACAGGGTGGACACTGAAGCTTTCTTT. Full variable domain (remainder filled in from reference TRBV7-9 and TRBJ1-1): DTGVSQNPRHKITKRGQNVTFRCDPISEHNRLYWYRQTLGQGPEFLTYFQNEAQLEKSRLLSDRFSAERPKGSFSTLEIQRTEQGDSAMYLCASSLPDRVDTEAFFGQGTRLTVV.

The chain has TRBV6-5 and TRBJ1-5; D might be TRBD1 (5 bases). The V end was cut by 6 bases, the J end by 3 bases, with 9 bases between. Germline V lookup: CDR1 MNHEY, CDR2 SVGAGI. This CDR3 is 13 amino acids long. The CDR3 protein is CASRGQNNQPQHF. In DNA form, the CDR3 reads TGTGCCAGCAGGGGGCAAAACAATCAGCCCCAGCATTTT.

V and J are TRBV9 and TRBJ2-5; 8 bases are shared with TRBD1. With V trimmed by 0 bases and J by 0 bases, 4 bases remained unmatched. The germline CDR1 and CDR2 sequences are SGDLS and YYNGEE. This CDR3 has 16 residues. This chain's CDR3 is CASSVEGTGHQETQYF. Here the CDR3 DNA reads TGTGCCAGCAGCGTAGAAGGGACAGGTCACCAAGAGACCCAGTACTTC.

The chain joins TRBV11-2 to TRBJ1-4; TRBD1 aligns across 7 bases. The CDR3 is 14 residues long. After removal of 3 bases from V and 4 bases from J, the junction contained 2 bases not matched to a gene. Germline V gene lookup returns CDR1 SGHAT and CDR2 FQNNGV. The DNA of the CDR3 is TGTGCCAGCAGCTTGACAGGGCTTAATGAAAAACTGTTTTTT. It encodes CASSLTGLNEKLFF.

The J gene is TRBJ2-2, the V gene TRBV3-1 (or the pseudogene TRBV3-2), with D possibly TRBD1 on 5 matching bases. Deletions cut 2 bases from V and 3 bases from J, with 13 bases between. CDR3 length: 16 residues. Germline lookup yields CDR1 LGHDT and CDR2 YNNKEL (reference sequence). CDR3 sequence reads: CASSQSFRQYTGELFF. CDR3 sequence (DNA): TGTGCCAGCAGCCAATCCTTTCGACAGTACACCGGGGAGCTGTTTTTT.

J is TRBJ1-4 and V is TRBV3-1 (or the pseudogene TRBV3-2); weak D call: TRBD1 (5 bases). This CDR3 is 16 amino acids long. CDR1 is LGHDT and CDR2 is YNNKEL in the germline V gene (reference sequence). V lost 1 base and J lost 8, with 17 bases in between. This CDR3 is CASSQGVDRGHEKLFF. The DNA of the CDR3 is TGTGCCAGCAGCCAAGGGGTTGACAGAGGCCACGAAAAACTGTTTTTT.

The CDR3 DNA is TGTGCCAGCAGCGTAGGCGGAGTTTTCTCTGGAAACACCATATATTTT. Its translation is CASSVGGVFSGNTIYF. This chain links TRBV9 with TRBJ1-3; no firm D call. The V end was cut by 0 bases, the J end by 0 bases, with 10 bases between. Per the germline V gene, CDR1 is SGDLS and CDR2 is YYNGEE. This CDR3 region has 16 residues.

The chain joins TRBV7-6 to TRBJ2-3; 8 bases agree with TRBD1. J lost 1 base, V lost 8 bases, and 11 bases had no gene match. CDR1 and CDR2 from the germline V gene are SGHVS and FNYEAQ. The CDR3 covers 16 residues. For the CDR3, the DNA is TGTGCCAGCTGCCCCCTCCCGGGACAGGGCACAGATACGCAGTATTTT. Its protein is CASCPLPGQGTDTQYF.

This chain joins TRBV3-1 (or the pseudogene TRBV3-2) and TRBJ1-4; the match to TRBD1 covers 7 bases. Losses at the gene ends were 1 base for V and 1 base for J; bases not matched to a gene: 0. The CDR3 runs 15 residues. Germline V lookup: CDR1 LGHDT, CDR2 YNNKEL (reference sequence). The CDR3 coding sequence is TGTGCCAGCAGCCAAGGACAGGGAACTAATGAAAAACTGTTTTTT. This gives the protein CASSQGQGTNEKLFF.

This chain joins TRBV11-1 and TRBJ1-2, with 8 bases fitting TRBD1. Trimming at V came to 5 bases and at J to 4 bases, leaving 9 bases not matched to a gene. There are 15 residues in the CDR3. Germline values: CDR1 SGHAT, CDR2 FQDESV (reference sequence). The CDR3: CASSAQGALSYGYTF. CDR3 bases: TGTGCCAGCAGCGCGCAGGGGGCGCTTAGCTATGGCTACACCTTC.

The gene calls are TRBV5-1 and TRBJ2-2; D call uncertain. CDR1 and CDR2 (germline): SGHRS, YFSETQ. Trimming took off 2 bases at V and 4 bases at J, with 12 bases between the two ends. This CDR3 contains 15 residues. The DNA of the CDR3 is TGCGCCAGCAGCTTCGTCCTGGAGAGCACCGGGGAGCTGTTTTTT. Translated, it gives CASSFVLESTGELFF.

This rearrangement joins TRBV4-3 to TRBJ2-1, with D possibly being TRBD1 (5 bases). This CDR3 has 15 amino acids. Germline V gene data show CDR1 as LGHNA and CDR2 as YSLEER. Trimming stripped 0 bases from V and 3 bases from J, with 9 bases between. CDR3 DNA: TGCGCCAGCAGCCAAGAGACAGCCGGCTACAATGAGCAGTTCTTC. Its protein is CASSQETAGYNEQFF.

The chain combines TRBV6-4 with TRBJ2-2, with D possibly TRBD1 on 5 matching bases. Germline CDR1 MRHNA, CDR2 SNTAGT. This CDR3 is 16 amino acids long. Between the trimmed V and J ends, which lost 0 bases and 1 base, there was a span of 9 bases. The CDR3 region has the DNA TGTGCCAGCAGTGACTCGGCAGGGAAGAACACCGGGGAGCTGTTTTTT. Protein sequence: CASSDSAGKNTGELFF.

The chain has TRBV6-1 and TRBJ1-1; the D gene is possibly TRBD1 (5 bases). There are 13 residues in the CDR3. V dropped 2 bases and J dropped 3 bases, with 7 bases sitting between them. Germline CDR1 MNHNS, CDR2 SASEGT. The CDR3 DNA reads TGTGCCAGCAGTGAATTGGGGCACACTGAAGCTTTCTTT. Encoded protein: CASSELGHTEAFF.

This clone was seen once. V usage is TRBV10-1 and J usage is TRBJ2-3; 12 nucleotides align to TRBD2. This CDR3 contains 16 residues. The germline CDR1 and CDR2 sequences are WNHNN and SYGVQD (reference sequence). The V segment lost 5 bases and the J segment 1 base; nucleotides outside the gene matches: 4. The CDR3 is CASSRLAGVGTDTQYF. In nucleotides, the CDR3 is TGCGCCAGCAGTAGACTAGCGGGGGTTGGCACAGATACGCAGTATTTT.

This chain uses TRBV2 with TRBJ2-7; 7 bases agree with TRBD1. V was pared by 3 bases and J by 6 bases, with 8 bases of the junction left unmatched. Germline V gene lookup returns CDR1 SNHLY and CDR2 FYNNEI. The CDR3 contains 14 residues. This CDR3 reads CASSEGKTGFEQYF. As DNA, the CDR3 is TGTGCCAGCAGTGAGGGGAAGACAGGGTTCGAGCAGTACTTC.

The chain uses TRBV4-2 and TRBJ2-7; possibly TRBD1 for D (7 bases). The CDR3 consists of 15 residues. Germline CDR1 and CDR2: LGHNA and YNFKEQ. The V end lost 0 bases, the J end lost 4 bases, and 13 bases lay between the germline ends. As DNA, the CDR3 is TGTGCCAGCAGCCAAGAGGCGGGACAGCTTTACGAGCAGTACTTC. This sequence encodes CASSQEAGQLYEQYF.

The genes are TRBV7-2 and TRBJ1-5; D gene uncertain. V lost 3 bases, J lost 7 bases, and 10 bases lay in between. The CDR3 is 13 residues long. CDR1 SGHTA and CDR2 FQGNSA come from the germline V gene. The CDR3 reads CASSLESGQPQHF. CDR3 nucleotides: TGTGCCAGCAGCTTGGAGAGTGGGCAGCCCCAGCATTTT.

The V call is TRBV5-1, the J call TRBJ2-2, with D perhaps TRBD1 (6 bases). Germline loops: CDR1 SGHRS, CDR2 YFSETQ. Between the trimmed V and J ends, which lost 4 bases and 1 base, there was a span of 8 bases. There are 14 residues in the CDR3. The CDR3 spells CASSGGQNTGELFF. The CDR3 DNA follows: TGCGCCAGCAGCGGGGGACAGAACACCGGGGAGCTGTTTTTT.

The rearrangement uses TRBV27 and TRBJ1-6, with D tentatively TRBD1 (5 bases). The CDR3 consists of 12 residues. Between the trimmed V and J ends, which lost 2 bases and 11 bases, there was a span of 7 bases. CDR1 and CDR2 (germline): MNHEY, SMNVEV (reference sequence). In DNA form, the CDR3 reads TGTGCCAGCAGTTTAGGAGGGGCACCCCTCCACTTT. Its translation: CASSLGGAPLHF.

This clone was seen more than once but under ten times. V usage is TRBV11-2 and J usage is TRBJ2-2; D is ambiguous. V lost 5 bases to trimming and J lost 5 bases, with 9 bases between them. CDR1 and CDR2 (germline): SGHAT, FQNNGV. The CDR3 has 13 amino acids. The CDR3 DNA reads as TGTGCCAGCAGCGTTCTAGAGACCGGGGAGCTGTTTTTT. It codes for CASSVLETGELFF.

This chain uses TRBV5-6 with TRBJ2-7; D ambiguous. This CDR3 is built from 14 residues. Trimming took off 1 base at V and 3 bases at J, with 11 bases between the two ends. Germline CDR1 reads SGHDT; CDR2 reads YYEEEE. This CDR3 reads CASSLQQSYYEQYF. As DNA, the CDR3 is TGTGCCAGCAGCTTGCAACAGAGCTACTACGAGCAGTACTTC.

This clone has a single count. The genes are TRBV21-1 and TRBJ1-1; the table gives TRBD1 as D, unverified against the DNA. TRBV21-1 is deemed a pseudogene. The CDR3 sequence is 15 residues long. In DNA, the CDR3 is TGTGCCAGCAGCAAAGAGATCGCAGGGAACACTGAAGCTTTCTTT. Protein product: CASSKEIAGNTEAFF.

This clone has more than one count but fewer than ten. The genes are TRBV12-3 or TRBV12-4 and TRBJ1-2; 9 bases match TRBD1. The junction had 8 bases not matched to a gene; V was cut back by 7 bases and J by 8 bases. CDR3 length: 13 residues. CDR3 in DNA: TGTGCCAGCAACCAGGACAGGGGCGGAGGCTACACCTTC. This gives the protein CASNQDRGGGYTF.

This clone showed up just once. The V gene is TRBV4-2, the J gene TRBJ2-1, with 8 bases matching TRBD1. CDR3 length: 14 amino acids. Losses at the gene ends were 2 bases for V and 6 bases for J; bases not matched to a gene: 3. CDR1 and CDR2 from the germline V gene are LGHNA and YNFKEQ. The CDR3 nucleotides are TGTGCCAGCAGCCAAACAGACAGGGGCAATGAGCAGTTCTTC. This encodes CASSQTDRGNEQFF.

The V call is TRBV9, the J call TRBJ1-6, with 7 bases fitting TRBD1. With 0 bases clipped from V and 0 bases from J, the junction kept 3 bases outside the gene matches. The CDR3 has 17 residues. From germline, CDR1 is SGDLS and CDR2 YYNGEE. CDR3 protein: CASSVAQGSSYNSPLHF. The CDR3 region has the DNA TGTGCCAGCAGCGTAGCACAGGGGAGCTCCTATAATTCACCCCTCCACTTT.